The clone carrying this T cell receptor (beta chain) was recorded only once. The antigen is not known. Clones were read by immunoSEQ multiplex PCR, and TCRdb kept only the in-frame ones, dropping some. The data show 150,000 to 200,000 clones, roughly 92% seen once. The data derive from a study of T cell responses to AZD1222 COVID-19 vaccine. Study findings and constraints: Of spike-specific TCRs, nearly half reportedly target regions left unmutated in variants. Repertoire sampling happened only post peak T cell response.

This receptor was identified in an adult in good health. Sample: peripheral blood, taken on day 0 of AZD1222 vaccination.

CDR3 in DNA: TGTGCCAGCACCCCTTGGAGAGGGCTGAACACTGAAGCTTTCTTT. Protein product: CASTPWRGLNTEAFF. This chain links TRBV7-6 with TRBJ1-1; D unclear. This CDR3 spans 15 amino acids. Trimming removed 7 bases from V and 0 bases from J, with 15 bases in between. Germline-derived CDR1 and CDR2 are SGHVS and FNYEAQ.